These 26 T cell receptor beta chains came from one sample sequenced in a study. TCRdb analysed the RT-PCR reads with MiXCR anew, one entry per CDR3 protein. Of 550,000 to 750,000 distinct CDR3 sequences in the sample, 14% were seen once. The sample comprised memory CD4+ T cells from blood. These receptors came from a female donor in good health, serving as a healthy control.

The chain recombines TRBV7-2 with TRBJ2-3; TRBD2 aligns across 11 bases. The V gene's germline CDR1 is SGHTA and CDR2 FQGNSA. With 3 bases clipped from V and 7 bases from J, the junction kept 9 bases outside the gene matches. This CDR3 spans 16 amino acids. CDR3 sequence: CASSLASGRHTYTQYF. For the CDR3, the DNA is TGTGCCAGCAGCTTGGCTAGCGGGAGGCATACGTATACGCAGTATTTT.

V and J are TRBV4-1 and TRBJ2-4; TRBD2 agrees at 9 bases. V dropped 3 bases and J dropped 9; count of bases not matched to a gene: 6. The length of the CDR3 is 14 residues. Germline lookup yields CDR1 MGHRA and CDR2 YSYEKL. In nucleotides, the CDR3 is TGCGCCAGCAGCCAGGGGACAGCGGGAGGCATTCAGTACTTC. Translation gives CASSQGTAGGIQYF.

In this sample, this clonotype turned up a few times. The chain is built from TRBV28 and TRBJ2-1; maybe TRBD2 (6 bases). V lost 7 bases to trimming and J lost 4 bases, with 11 bases between them. The CDR3 has 13 amino acids. Germline-derived CDR1 and CDR2 are MDHEN and SYDVKM. CDR3: CASKWTNYNEQFF. As DNA, the CDR3 is TGTGCCAGCAAGTGGACTAATTACAATGAGCAGTTCTTC.

The CDR3 DNA reads TGTGCCAGCAGTTACTCGGGGGGCGTCGGCACTGAAGCTTTCTTT. Translating gives CASSYSGGVGTEAFF. This chain connects TRBV6-5 to TRBJ1-1, with a weak D call TRBD1 (6 bases). The CDR3 is 15 amino acids. Germline loops: CDR1 MNHEY, CDR2 SVGAGI. With 0 bases removed from V and 4 bases from J, the gap between germline ends came to 12 bases.

The chain carries TRBV20-1 and TRBJ2-2, with 7 bases matching TRBD1. Germline values: CDR1 DFQATT, CDR2 SNEGSKA (reference sequence). The CDR3 extends over 14 amino acids. V trimming: 5 bases; J trimming: 4 bases; junction bases outside the gene matches: 7. CDR3 in amino acids: CSAPRQGATGELFF. In DNA form, the CDR3 reads TGCAGTGCTCCTAGACAGGGCGCCACCGGGGAGCTGTTTTTT.

Only a few counts were recorded for this clonotype. The chain recombines TRBV20-1 with TRBJ2-7, with unresolved D. CDR1 is DFQATT and CDR2 is SNEGSKA in the germline V gene (reference sequence). This CDR3 has 15 amino acids. V was shortened by 6 bases and J by 1 base, with 19 bases between the two germline ends. The CDR3 loop is CSAQGPGAQSYEQYF. CDR3 coding DNA: TGCAGTGCCCAAGGACCTGGAGCCCAGTCCTACGAGCAGTACTTC.

This rearrangement joins TRBV20-1 to TRBJ1-2; TRBD1 matches 8 bases. With 0 bases clipped from V and 5 bases from J, the junction kept 8 bases outside the gene matches. This CDR3 is 15 amino acids long. CDR1 DFQATT and CDR2 SNEGSKA come from the germline V gene (reference sequence). CDR3 sequence (DNA): TGCAGTGCTAGAGAGCCGGTAGGACAGGGTTATGGCTACACCTTC. It translates to CSAREPVGQGYGYTF.

This clonotype was seen many times. V is TRBV5-1 and J is TRBJ1-4, with 9 bases lining up with TRBD1. The CDR3 totals 14 residues. V trimming: 3 bases; J trimming: 8 bases; junction bases outside the gene matches: 5. Germline V lookup: CDR1 SGHRS, CDR2 YFSETQ. CDR3 in amino acids: CASSSTGQGEKLFF. The DNA for the CDR3 is TGCGCCAGCAGCTCCACCGGACAGGGGGAAAAACTGTTTTTT. The full variable domain, with the rest looked up from reference TRBV5-1 and TRBJ1-4, is KAGVTQTPRYLIKTRGQQVTLSCSPISGHRSVSWYQQTPGQGLQFLFEYFSETQRNKGNFPGRFSGRQFSNSRSEMNVSTLELGDSALYLCASSSTGQGEKLFFGSGTQLSVL.

This chain connects TRBV28 to TRBJ1-2, with D maybe TRBD1 (5 bases). V lost 8 bases, J lost 5 bases, and 18 bases lay in between. The CDR3 runs 14 residues. Germline V gives CDR1 MDHEN, CDR2 SYDVKM. The CDR3 protein is CASGGVESGYGYTF. For the CDR3, the DNA is TGTGCCAGCGGGGGAGTGGAGTCAGGGTATGGCTACACCTTC.

This clonotype was found a few times. The chain recombines TRBV5-1 with TRBJ2-1, with TRBD2 matching over 11 bases. The CDR3 has 15 amino acids. The V gene's germline CDR1 is SGHRS and CDR2 YFSETQ. The V segment lost 3 bases and the J segment 9 bases; nucleotides outside the gene matches: 8. CDR3 amino acids: CASSSIAGGPGEQFF. Here the CDR3 DNA reads TGCGCCAGCAGCTCTATAGCGGGGGGGCCAGGTGAGCAGTTCTTC. The whole variable domain, filled in from reference TRBV5-1 and TRBJ2-1, reads KAGVTQTPRYLIKTRGQQVTLSCSPISGHRSVSWYQQTPGQGLQFLFEYFSETQRNKGNFPGRFSGRQFSNSRSEMNVSTLELGDSALYLCASSSIAGGPGEQFFGPGTRLTVL.

At least ten counts were recorded for this clonotype. The chain's CDR3 is CASSPVRERVTEAFF. Here the CDR3 DNA reads TGTGCCAGCAGCCCGGTCAGGGAGCGGGTCACTGAAGCTTTCTTT. The chain uses TRBV12-3 or TRBV12-4 and TRBJ1-1, with a possible D match to TRBD1 (5 bases). This CDR3 is 15 amino acids long. V was trimmed by 6 bases and J by 4 bases, leaving 18 bases between them.

CDR3 residues: CASSLDPGQAGNTIYF. DNA for the CDR3: TGTGCCAGCAGCTTAGATCCCGGGCAGGCTGGAAACACCATATATTTT. The chain couples TRBV7-9 to TRBJ1-3; no definite D call. V was pared by 1 base and J by 2 bases, with 12 bases between. The CDR3 runs 16 residues. Per germline, CDR1 SEHNR and CDR2 FQNEAQ (reference sequence).

The sample holds a few counts of this clonotype. V is TRBV20-1 and J is TRBJ1-5; no reliable D call. Germline V gene sequence: CDR1 DFQATT, CDR2 SNEGSKA (reference sequence). V lost 2 bases to trimming and J lost 0 bases, with 8 bases between them. CDR3 size: 14 residues. The CDR3 region is CSARTVYSNQPQHF. For the CDR3, the DNA is TGCAGTGCTAGAACAGTCTATAGCAATCAGCCCCAGCATTTT.

As to this clonotype: A read error may be the cause here, since a much bigger clone is one base away. The gene calls are TRBV11-2 and TRBJ2-2; D uncertain. Germline V gives CDR1 SGHAT, CDR2 FQNNGV. V lost 1 base and J 1 base, leaving 7 bases between the germline ends. The CDR3 is 15 residues long. CDR3 DNA: TGTGCCAGCAGCTTAGGGGCCAGGAACACCGGGGAGCTGTTTTTT. Encoded protein: CASSLGARNTGELFF.

In the case of this clonotype: One end of the junction does not line up with germline, which may come from a read error. The chain employs TRBV28 and TRBJ1-1; no reliable D call. Per the germline V gene, CDR1 is MDHEN and CDR2 is SYDVKM. This CDR3 comprises 15 residues. The CDR3 DNA sequence: TGTGCCGGCAGTCCCCAGATAGATATGAACACTGAAGCTTTCTTT. It is translated as CAGSPQIDMNTEAFF.

This clonotype has at least ten counts. V is TRBV18 and J is TRBJ2-3; tentatively, D is TRBD2 (6 bases). Germline V gene data show CDR1 as KGHSH and CDR2 as LQKENI. The CDR3 loop spans 15 amino acids. Trimming took 3 bases from V and 4 from J, leaving 14 bases between them. In nucleotides, the CDR3 is TGTGCCAGCTCACCCACCCCGCCGGGGGCAGATACGCAGTATTTT. Its protein is CASSPTPPGADTQYF.

This clonotype was seen a handful of times. The CDR3 protein is CASSGGTIPYEQYF. CDR3 bases: TGTGCCAGCAGTGGTGGGACTATCCCCTACGAGCAGTACTTC. The genes are TRBV28 and TRBJ2-7; 7 nucleotides align to TRBD2. This CDR3 is built from 14 residues. The junction had 6 bases not matched to a gene; V was cut back by 5 bases and J by 2 bases. Germline values: CDR1 MDHEN, CDR2 SYDVKM. The full variable domain, with the rest looked up from reference TRBV28 and TRBJ2-7, is DVKVTQSSRYLVKRTGEKVFLECVQDMDHENMFWYRQDPGLGLRLIYFSYDVKMKEKGDIPEGYSVSREKKERFSLILESASTNQTSMYLCASSGGTIPYEQYFGPGTRLTVT.

This clonotype has a handful of counts. J is TRBJ1-2 and V is TRBV20-1, with 11 bases that match TRBD1. The CDR3 consists of 15 residues. Germline-derived CDR1 and CDR2 are DFQATT and SNEGSKA (reference sequence). With V trimmed by 0 bases and J by 4 bases, 4 bases remained unmatched. The CDR3 nucleotides read TGCAGTGCTAGAGACGGACAGGGGGCGGGCTATGGCTACACCTTC. This translates into CSARDGQGAGYGYTF.

V usage is TRBV4-1 and J usage is TRBJ2-7; D could derive from TRBD1 or TRBD2 (5 bases each). CDR3 length: 14 amino acids. The V and J ends lost 4 bases and 3 bases respectively, with 13 bases between them. Per germline, CDR1 MGHRA and CDR2 YSYEKL. The DNA for the CDR3 is TGCGCCAGCAGCCTCCGGGACGGAGACTACGAGCAGTACTTC. It yields the protein CASSLRDGDYEQYF.

The chain has TRBV7-2 and TRBJ2-1, with TRBD2 identical over 8 bases. V trimming: 6 bases; J trimming: 1 base; junction bases outside the gene matches: 8. Germline V gene sequence: CDR1 SGHTA, CDR2 FQGNSA. This CDR3 is 16 amino acids long. The CDR3 region has the DNA TGTGCCAGCAGTCTAACCGGGACTAGATCCTACAATGAGCAGTTCTTC. This codes for CASSLTGTRSYNEQFF.

This clonotype was counted at least ten times. J is TRBJ2-7 and V is TRBV20-1, with 10 bases lining up with TRBD1. This CDR3 is 12 amino acids long. The V segment lost 6 bases and the J segment 8 bases; nucleotides outside the gene matches: 7. Germline CDR1 DFQATT, CDR2 SNEGSKA (reference sequence). The CDR3 sequence is CSARGTGEKQYF. CDR3 in DNA: TGCAGTGCCCGGGGGACAGGGGAAAAGCAGTACTTC.

This sequence joins TRBV5-1 and TRBJ1-1; the match to TRBD1 covers 7 bases. The CDR3 loop spans 14 amino acids. Unmatched junction bases numbered 6, after V lost 4 bases and J lost 3 bases. Germline V gives CDR1 SGHRS, CDR2 YFSETQ. The CDR3 loop is CASSQYGQDTEAFF. The CDR3 DNA sequence: TGCGCCAGCAGCCAGTATGGACAGGACACTGAAGCTTTCTTT.

This clonotype was found a few times. The chain uses TRBV20-1 and TRBJ1-3, with unresolved D. The V end lost 0 bases, the J end lost 0 bases, and 9 bases lay between the germline ends. There are 15 residues in the CDR3. CDR1 and CDR2 from the germline V gene are DFQATT and SNEGSKA (reference sequence). CDR3 protein: CSARDGTSSGNTIYF. The CDR3 nucleotides are TGCAGTGCTAGAGACGGAACCAGCTCTGGAAACACCATATATTTT.

The table lists this clonotype with a few counts. The genes are TRBV20-1 and TRBJ2-5; D not certain. The CDR3 has 14 amino acids. The V gene's germline CDR1 is DFQATT and CDR2 SNEGSKA (reference sequence). Deletions cut 2 bases from V and 2 bases from J, with 12 bases between. The chain's CDR3 is CSARSPTLQETQYF. CDR3 sequence (DNA): TGCAGTGCTAGATCCCCGACTTTACAAGAGACCCAGTACTTC.

The CDR3 sequence: CASTLAGTGSNQPQHF. CDR3 nucleotide sequence: TGTGCCAGCACTCTGGCAGGGACAGGAAGCAATCAGCCCCAGCATTTT. The rearrangement links TRBV7-8 to TRBJ1-5; 8 nucleotides line up with TRBD1. The CDR3 runs to 16 residues. Trimming at V came to 7 bases and at J to 1 base, leaving 9 bases not matched to a gene. Germline values: CDR1 SGHVS, CDR2 FQNEAQ.

Many counts were recorded for this clonotype. V and J are TRBV7-2 and TRBJ2-1; 7 positions match TRBD2. Germline-derived CDR1 and CDR2 are SGHTA and FQGNSA. V shed 3 bases, J shed 7 bases, and the junction held 6 bases outside the gene matches. CDR3 length: 14 amino acids. CDR3 loop: CASSFSSGGNEQFF. CDR3 coding DNA: TGTGCCAGCAGCTTCAGTTCCGGGGGGAATGAGCAGTTCTTC.